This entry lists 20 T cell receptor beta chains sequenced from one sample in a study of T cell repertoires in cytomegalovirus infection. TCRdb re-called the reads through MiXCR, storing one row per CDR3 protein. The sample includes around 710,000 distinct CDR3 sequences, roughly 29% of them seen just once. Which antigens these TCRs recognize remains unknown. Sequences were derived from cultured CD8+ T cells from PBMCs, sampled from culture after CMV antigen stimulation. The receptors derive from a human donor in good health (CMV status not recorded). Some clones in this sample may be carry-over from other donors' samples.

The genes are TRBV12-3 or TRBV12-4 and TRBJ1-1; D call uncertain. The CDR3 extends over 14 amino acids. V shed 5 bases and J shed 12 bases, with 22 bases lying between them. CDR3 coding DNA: TGTGCCAGCAGTCCCAGGACCCAACCCACTTACACTTTCTTT. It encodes CASSPRTQPTYTFF.

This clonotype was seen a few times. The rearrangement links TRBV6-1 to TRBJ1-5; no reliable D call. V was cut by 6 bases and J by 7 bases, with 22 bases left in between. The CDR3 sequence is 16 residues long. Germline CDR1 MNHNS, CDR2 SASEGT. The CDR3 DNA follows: TGTGCCAGCAGAGAGATGGGCTGGCGGGGAGACCAGCCCCAGCATTTT. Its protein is CASREMGWRGDQPQHF.

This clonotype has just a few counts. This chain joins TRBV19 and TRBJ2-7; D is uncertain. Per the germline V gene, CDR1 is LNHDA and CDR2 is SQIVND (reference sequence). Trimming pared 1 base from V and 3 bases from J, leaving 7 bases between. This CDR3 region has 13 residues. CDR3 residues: CASSIGPGYEQYF. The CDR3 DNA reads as TGTGCCAGTAGTATAGGTCCAGGCTACGAGCAGTACTTC. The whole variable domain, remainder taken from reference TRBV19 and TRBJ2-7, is DGGITQSPKYLFRKEGQNVTLSCEQNLNHDAMYWYRQDPGQGLRLIYYSQIVNDFQKGDIAEGYSVSREKKESFPLTVTSAQKNPTAFYLCASSIGPGYEQYFGPGTRLTVT.

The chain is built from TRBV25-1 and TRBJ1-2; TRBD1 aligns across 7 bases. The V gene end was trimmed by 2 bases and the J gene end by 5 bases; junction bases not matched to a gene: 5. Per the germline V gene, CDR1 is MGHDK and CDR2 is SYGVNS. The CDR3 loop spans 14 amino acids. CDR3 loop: CASSEEGAGYGYTF. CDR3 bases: TGTGCCAGCAGTGAAGAGGGGGCTGGGTATGGCTACACCTTC.

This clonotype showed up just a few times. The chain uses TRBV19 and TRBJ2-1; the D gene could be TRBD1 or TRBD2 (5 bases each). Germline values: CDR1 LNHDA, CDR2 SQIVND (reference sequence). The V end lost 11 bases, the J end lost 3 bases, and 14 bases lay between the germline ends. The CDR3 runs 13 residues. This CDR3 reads CAVRDLDYNEQFF. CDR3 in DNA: TGTGCCGTCCGGGACCTGGACTACAATGAGCAGTTCTTC.

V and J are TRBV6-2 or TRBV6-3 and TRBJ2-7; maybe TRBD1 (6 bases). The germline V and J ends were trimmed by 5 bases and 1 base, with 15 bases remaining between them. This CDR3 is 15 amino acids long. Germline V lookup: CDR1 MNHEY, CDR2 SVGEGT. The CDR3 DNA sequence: TGTGCCAGCAGTCCGGCAGGGGCAGGATCCTACGAGCAGTACGTC. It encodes CASSPAGAGSYEQYV.

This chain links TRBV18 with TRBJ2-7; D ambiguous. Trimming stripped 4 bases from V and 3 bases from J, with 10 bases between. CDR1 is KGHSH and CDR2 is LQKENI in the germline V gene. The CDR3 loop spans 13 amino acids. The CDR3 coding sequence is TGTGCCAGCTCACGAAATAAAATCTACGAGCAGTACTTC. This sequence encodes CASSRNKIYEQYF.

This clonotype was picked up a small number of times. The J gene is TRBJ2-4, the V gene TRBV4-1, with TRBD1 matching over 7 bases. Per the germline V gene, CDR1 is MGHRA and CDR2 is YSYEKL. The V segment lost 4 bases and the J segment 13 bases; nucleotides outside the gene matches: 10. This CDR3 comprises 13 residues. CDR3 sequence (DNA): TGCGCCAGCAGCCGTGGACCCTGGACAGGACAGTACTTC. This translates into CASSRGPWTGQYF.

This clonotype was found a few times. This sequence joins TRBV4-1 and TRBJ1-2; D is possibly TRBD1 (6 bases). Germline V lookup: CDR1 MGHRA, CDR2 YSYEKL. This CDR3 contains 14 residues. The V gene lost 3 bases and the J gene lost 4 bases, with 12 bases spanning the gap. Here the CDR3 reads CASSQLGGGYGYTF. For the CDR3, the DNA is TGCGCCAGCAGCCAGCTTGGGGGCGGCTATGGCTACACCTTC.

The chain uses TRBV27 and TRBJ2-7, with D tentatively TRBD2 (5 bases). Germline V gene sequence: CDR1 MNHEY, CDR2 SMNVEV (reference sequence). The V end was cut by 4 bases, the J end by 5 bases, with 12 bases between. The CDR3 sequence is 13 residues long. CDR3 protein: CASSSLSGNEQYF. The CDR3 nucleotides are TGTGCCAGCAGTTCCCTTTCGGGGAACGAGCAGTACTTC.

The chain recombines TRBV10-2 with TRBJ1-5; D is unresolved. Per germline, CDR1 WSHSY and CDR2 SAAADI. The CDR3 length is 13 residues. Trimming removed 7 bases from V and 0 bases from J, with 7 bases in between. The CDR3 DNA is TGCGCCAGCACCGCCATTAGCAATCAGCCCCAGCATTTT. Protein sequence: CASTAISNQPQHF.

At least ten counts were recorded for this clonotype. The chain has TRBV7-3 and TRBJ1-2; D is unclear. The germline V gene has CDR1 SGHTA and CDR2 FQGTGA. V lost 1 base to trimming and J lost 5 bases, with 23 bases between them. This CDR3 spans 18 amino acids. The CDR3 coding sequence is TGTGCCAGCAGCTTAATCCCAAACCCGGACTCCGATTTATATGGCTACACCTTC. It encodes CASSLIPNPDSDLYGYTF.

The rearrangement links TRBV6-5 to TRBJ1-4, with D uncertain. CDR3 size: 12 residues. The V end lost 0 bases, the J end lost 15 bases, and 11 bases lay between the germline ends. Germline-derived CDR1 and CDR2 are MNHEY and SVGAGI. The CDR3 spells CASSYSGGSMFF. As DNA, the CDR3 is TGTGCCAGCAGTTACTCTGGAGGATCAATGTTTTTT.

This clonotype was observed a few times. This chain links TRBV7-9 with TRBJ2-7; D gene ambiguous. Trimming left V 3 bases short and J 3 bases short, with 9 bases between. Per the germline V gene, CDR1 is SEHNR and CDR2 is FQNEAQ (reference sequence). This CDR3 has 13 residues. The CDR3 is CASSLAEHYEQYF. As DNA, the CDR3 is TGTGCCAGCAGCTTGGCAGAGCACTACGAGCAGTACTTC. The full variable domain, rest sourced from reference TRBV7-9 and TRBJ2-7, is DTGVSQNPRHKITKRGQNVTFRCDPISEHNRLYWYRQTLGQGPEFLTYFQNEAQLEKSRLLSDRFSAERPKGSFSTLEIQRTEQGDSAMYLCASSLAEHYEQYFGPGTRLTVT.

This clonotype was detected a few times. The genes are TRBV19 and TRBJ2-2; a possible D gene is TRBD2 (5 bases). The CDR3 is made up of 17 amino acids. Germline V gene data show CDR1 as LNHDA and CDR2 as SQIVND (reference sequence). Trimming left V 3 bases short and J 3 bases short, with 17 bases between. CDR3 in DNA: TGTGCCAGTAGTATCGGGGTCCCTCCTCGATACACCGGGGAGCTGTTTTTT. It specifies CASSIGVPPRYTGELFF.

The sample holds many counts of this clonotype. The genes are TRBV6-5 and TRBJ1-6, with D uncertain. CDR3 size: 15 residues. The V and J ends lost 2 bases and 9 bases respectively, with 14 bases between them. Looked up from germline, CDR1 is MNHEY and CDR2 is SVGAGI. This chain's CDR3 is CASSYIAEIGSPLHF. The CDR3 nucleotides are TGTGCCAGCAGTTACATAGCTGAGATAGGTTCACCCCTCCACTTT.

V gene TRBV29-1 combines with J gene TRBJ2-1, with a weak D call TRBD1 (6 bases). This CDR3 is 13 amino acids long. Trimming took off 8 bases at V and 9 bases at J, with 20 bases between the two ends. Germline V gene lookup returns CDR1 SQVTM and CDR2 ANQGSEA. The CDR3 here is CSSPLGAGREQFF. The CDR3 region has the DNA TGCAGCAGTCCGCTGGGGGCGGGTCGTGAGCAGTTCTTC.

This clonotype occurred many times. CDR3 sequence reads: CASSQEGSAADTQYF. CDR3 nucleotide sequence: TGTGCCAGCAGCCAAGAAGGTTCTGCGGCAGATACGCAGTATTTT. The genes are TRBV4-2 and TRBJ2-3; unclear D gene. This CDR3 spans 15 amino acids. V was cut by 0 bases and J by 4 bases, with 11 bases left in between. CDR1 is LGHNA, CDR2 YNFKEQ, per germline.

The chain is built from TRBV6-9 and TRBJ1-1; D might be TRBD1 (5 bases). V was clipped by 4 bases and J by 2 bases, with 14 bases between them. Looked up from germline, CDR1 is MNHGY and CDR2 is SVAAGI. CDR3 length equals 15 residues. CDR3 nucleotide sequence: TGTGCCAGCAGTTTCCCCGGGACGGAAAACACTGAAGCTTTCTTT. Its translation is CASSFPGTENTEAFF.

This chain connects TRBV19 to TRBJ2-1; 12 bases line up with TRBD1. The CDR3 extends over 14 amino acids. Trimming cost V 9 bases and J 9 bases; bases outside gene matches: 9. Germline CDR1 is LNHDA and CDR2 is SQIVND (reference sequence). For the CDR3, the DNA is TGTGCCAGCCAGGGGACAGGGGGCTGGGCTGAGCAGTTCTTC. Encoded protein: CASQGTGGWAEQFF. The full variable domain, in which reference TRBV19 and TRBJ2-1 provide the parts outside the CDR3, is DGGITQSPKYLFRKEGQNVTLSCEQNLNHDAMYWYRQDPGQGLRLIYYSQIVNDFQKGDIAEGYSVSREKKESFPLTVTSAQKNPTAFYLCASQGTGGWAEQFFGPGTRLTVL.